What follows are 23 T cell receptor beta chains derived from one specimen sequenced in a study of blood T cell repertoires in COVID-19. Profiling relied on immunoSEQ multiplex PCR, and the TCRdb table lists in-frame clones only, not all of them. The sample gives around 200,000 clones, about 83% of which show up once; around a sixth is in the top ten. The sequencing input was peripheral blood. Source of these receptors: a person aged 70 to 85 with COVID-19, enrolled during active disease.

The CDR3, as DNA: TGTGCCACCAGCAGAGACGCGGGACTAGCGGCGAATGAGCAGTTCTTC. This translates into CATSRDAGLAANEQFF. This chain connects TRBV15 to TRBJ2-1, with 11 bases lining up with TRBD2. This CDR3 region has 16 residues. Germline V gives CDR1 LNHNV, CDR2 YYDKDF (reference sequence). After removal of 0 bases from V and 7 bases from J, the junction contained 5 bases not matched to a gene.

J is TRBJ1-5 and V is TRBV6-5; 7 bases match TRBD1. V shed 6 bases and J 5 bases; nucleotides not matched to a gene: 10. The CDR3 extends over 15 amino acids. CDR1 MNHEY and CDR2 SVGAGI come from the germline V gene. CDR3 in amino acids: CASSQLQGLDQPQHF. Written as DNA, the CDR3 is TGTGCCAGCAGCCAACTACAGGGGCTCGATCAGCCCCAGCATTTT.

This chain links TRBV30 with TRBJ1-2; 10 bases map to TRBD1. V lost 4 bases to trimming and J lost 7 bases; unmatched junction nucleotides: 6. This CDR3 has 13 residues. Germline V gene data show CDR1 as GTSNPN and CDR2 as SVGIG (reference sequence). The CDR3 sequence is CAWNLGQGLGYTF. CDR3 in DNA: TGTGCCTGGAATCTGGGACAGGGGCTTGGCTACACCTTC.

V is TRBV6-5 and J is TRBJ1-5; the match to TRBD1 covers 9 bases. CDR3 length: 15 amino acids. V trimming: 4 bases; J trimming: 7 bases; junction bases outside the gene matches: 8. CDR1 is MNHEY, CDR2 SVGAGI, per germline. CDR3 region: CASSFASDRGQPQHF. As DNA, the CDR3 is TGTGCCAGCAGTTTCGCCTCGGACAGGGGACAGCCCCAGCATTTT.

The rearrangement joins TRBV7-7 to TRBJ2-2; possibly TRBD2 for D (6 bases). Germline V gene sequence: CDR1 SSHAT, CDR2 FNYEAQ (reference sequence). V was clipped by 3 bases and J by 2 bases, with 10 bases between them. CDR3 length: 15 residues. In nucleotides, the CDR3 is TGTGCCAGCAGCTTTGGGACTCCAAACACCGGGGAGCTGTTTTTT. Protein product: CASSFGTPNTGELFF.

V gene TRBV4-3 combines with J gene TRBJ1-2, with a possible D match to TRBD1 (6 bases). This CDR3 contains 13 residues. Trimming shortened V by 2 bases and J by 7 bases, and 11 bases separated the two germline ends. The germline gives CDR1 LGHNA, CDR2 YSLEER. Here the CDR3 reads CASSQRGAAGYTF. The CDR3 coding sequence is TGCGCCAGCAGCCAACGGGGGGCGGCTGGCTACACCTTC.

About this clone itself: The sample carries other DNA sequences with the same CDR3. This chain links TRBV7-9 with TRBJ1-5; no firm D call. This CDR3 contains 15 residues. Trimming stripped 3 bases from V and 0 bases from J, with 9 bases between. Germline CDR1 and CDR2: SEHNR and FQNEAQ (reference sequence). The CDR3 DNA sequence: TGTGCCAGCAGCTTGGGCGGGAATAGCAATCAGCCCCAGCATTTT. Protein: CASSLGGNSNQPQHF. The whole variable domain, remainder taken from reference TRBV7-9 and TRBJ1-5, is DTGVSQNPRHKITKRGQNVTFRCDPISEHNRLYWYRQTLGQGPEFLTYFQNEAQLEKSRLLSDRFSAERPKGSFSTLEIQRTEQGDSAMYLCASSLGGNSNQPQHFGDGTRLSIL.

CDR3 loop: CASSHPRSGAVSPLHF. DNA for the CDR3: TGTGCCAGCAGCCACCCTCGTTCAGGGGCCGTTTCACCCCTCCACTTT. J is TRBJ1-6 and V is TRBV5-6; D perhaps matches TRBD1 (6 bases). This CDR3 has 16 residues. Germline V lookup: CDR1 SGHDT, CDR2 YYEEEE. The V end was cut by 4 bases, the J end by 9 bases, with 20 bases between.

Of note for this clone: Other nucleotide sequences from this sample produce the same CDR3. The DNA for the CDR3 is TGTGCCAGCAGCCTGAGCGCCTACGAGCAGTACTTC. This codes for CASSLSAYEQYF. The V and J genes are TRBV7-2 and TRBJ2-7; D is undetermined. This CDR3 comprises 12 residues. The V end was cut by 5 bases, the J end by 2 bases, with 7 bases between. CDR1 and CDR2 from the germline V gene are SGHTA and FQGNSA.

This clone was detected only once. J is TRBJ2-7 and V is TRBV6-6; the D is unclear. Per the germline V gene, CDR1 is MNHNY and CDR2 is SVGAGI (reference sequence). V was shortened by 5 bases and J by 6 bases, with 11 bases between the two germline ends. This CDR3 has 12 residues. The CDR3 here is CASSPAVGEQYF. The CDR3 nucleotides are TGTGCCAGCAGTCCCGCGGTCGGCGAGCAGTACTTC.

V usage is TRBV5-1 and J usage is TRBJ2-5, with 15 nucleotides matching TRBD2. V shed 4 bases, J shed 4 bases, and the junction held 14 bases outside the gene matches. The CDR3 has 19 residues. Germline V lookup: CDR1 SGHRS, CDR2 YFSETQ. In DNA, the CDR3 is TGCGCCAGCAGCCGATATTACGGACTAGCGGGGGGGCTGGGAGAGACCCAGTACTTC. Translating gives CASSRYYGLAGGLGETQYF.

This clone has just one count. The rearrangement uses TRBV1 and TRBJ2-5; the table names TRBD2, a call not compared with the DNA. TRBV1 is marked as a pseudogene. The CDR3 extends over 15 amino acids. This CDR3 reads CTSSHRLASQETQYF. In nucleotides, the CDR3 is TGCACCAGCAGCCACCGCCTAGCGTCTCAAGAGACCCAGTACTTC.

The CDR3 nucleotides are TGTGCCAGCAGCTTAGAAGGACTTCCCATTGAGCCCCAGCATTTT. Its translation: CASSLEGLPIEPQHF. The chain is built from TRBV7-2 and TRBJ1-5, with D hard to call. The CDR3 length is 15 residues. V was clipped by 1 base and J by 8 bases, with 15 bases between them. Germline V gives CDR1 SGHTA, CDR2 FQGNSA.

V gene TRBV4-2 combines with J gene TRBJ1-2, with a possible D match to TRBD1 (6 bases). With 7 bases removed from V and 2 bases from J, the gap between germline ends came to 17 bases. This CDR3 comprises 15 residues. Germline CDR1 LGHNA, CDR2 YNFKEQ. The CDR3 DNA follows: TGTGCCAGCACCTATTCTACAGGGACGAACTATGGCTACACCTTC. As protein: CASTYSTGTNYGYTF.

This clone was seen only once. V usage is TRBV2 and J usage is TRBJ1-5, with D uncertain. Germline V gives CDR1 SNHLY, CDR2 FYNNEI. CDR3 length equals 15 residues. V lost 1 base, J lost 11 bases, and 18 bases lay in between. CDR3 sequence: CASSEDGVVAGAQHF. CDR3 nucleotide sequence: TGTGCCAGCAGTGAAGATGGTGTTGTGGCCGGGGCCCAGCATTTT. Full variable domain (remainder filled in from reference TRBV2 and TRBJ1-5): EPEVTQTPSHQVTQMGQEVILRCVPISNHLYFYWYRQILGQKVEFLVSFYNNEISEKSEIFDDQFSVERPDGSNFTLKIRSTKLEDSAMYFCASSEDGVVAGAQHFGDGTRLSIL.

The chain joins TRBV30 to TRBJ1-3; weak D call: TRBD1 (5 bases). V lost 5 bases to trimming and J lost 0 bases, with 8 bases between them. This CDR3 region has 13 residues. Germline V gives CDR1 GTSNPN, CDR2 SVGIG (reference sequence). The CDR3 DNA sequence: TGTGCCTGGGGGGCTCACTCTGGAAACACCATATATTTT. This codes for CAWGAHSGNTIYF.

The CDR3: CASSLEVAQGGYTF. The CDR3 region has the DNA TGCGCCAGCAGCTTGGAAGTAGCCCAGGGCGGCTACACCTTC. The chain recombines TRBV5-1 with TRBJ1-2, with D possibly being TRBD1 (5 bases). The CDR3 consists of 14 residues. With 0 bases removed from V and 8 bases from J, the gap between germline ends came to 14 bases. The V gene's germline CDR1 is SGHRS and CDR2 YFSETQ.

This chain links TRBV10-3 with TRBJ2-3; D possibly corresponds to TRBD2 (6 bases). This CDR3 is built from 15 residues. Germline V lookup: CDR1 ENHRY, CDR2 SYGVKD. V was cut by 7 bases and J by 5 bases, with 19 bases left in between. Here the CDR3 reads CAINRDGGARDTQYF. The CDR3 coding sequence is TGTGCCATCAACCGAGACGGCGGGGCCCGAGATACGCAGTATTTT.

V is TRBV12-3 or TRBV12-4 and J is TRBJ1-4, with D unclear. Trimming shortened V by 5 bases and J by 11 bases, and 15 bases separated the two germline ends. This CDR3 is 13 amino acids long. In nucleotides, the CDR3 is TGTGCCAGCAGTCAACCTAGCGGGGTGAAACTGTTTTTT. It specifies CASSQPSGVKLFF.

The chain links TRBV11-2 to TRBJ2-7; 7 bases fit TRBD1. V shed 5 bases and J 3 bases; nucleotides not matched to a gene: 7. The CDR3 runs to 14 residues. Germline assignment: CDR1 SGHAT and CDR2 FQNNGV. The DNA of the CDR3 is TGTGCCAGCAGCCGCCCAGGGGGATACTACGAGCAGTACTTC. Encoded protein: CASSRPGGYYEQYF.

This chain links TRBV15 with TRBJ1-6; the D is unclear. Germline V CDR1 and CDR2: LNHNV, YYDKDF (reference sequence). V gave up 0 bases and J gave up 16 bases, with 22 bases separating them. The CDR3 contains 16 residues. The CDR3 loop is CATSRDRSYAQRQLHF. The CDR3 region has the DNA TGTGCCACCAGCAGAGATCGATCGTATGCCCAACGTCAGCTCCACTTT.

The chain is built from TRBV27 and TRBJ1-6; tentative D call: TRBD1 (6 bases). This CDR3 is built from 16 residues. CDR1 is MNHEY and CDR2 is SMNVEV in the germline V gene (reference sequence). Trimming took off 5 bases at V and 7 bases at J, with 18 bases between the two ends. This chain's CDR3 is CASSPRGGSENSPLHF. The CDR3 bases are TGTGCCAGCAGTCCAAGAGGGGGTTCTGAAAATTCACCCCTCCACTTT.

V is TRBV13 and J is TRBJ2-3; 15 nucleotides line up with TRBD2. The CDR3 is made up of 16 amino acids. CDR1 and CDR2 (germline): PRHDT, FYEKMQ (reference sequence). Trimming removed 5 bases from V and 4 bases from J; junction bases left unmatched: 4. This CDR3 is CASSPWTSGGADTQYF. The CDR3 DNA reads TGTGCCAGCAGCCCCTGGACTAGCGGGGGGGCAGATACGCAGTATTTT.